This T cell receptor (beta chain) was sequenced during a study of persistence of HIV-infected CD4 T cells. Findings and caveats of the study: Antigen-responding cells were enriched for degenerate expanded CDR3beta sequences.

This clone was observed a few times. What it binds is not known. Overlapping HIV-1 Gag 15-mer peptides at around 0.91 ug per peptide per mL were used. Responding CD4+ T cells were sorted by upregulation of both CD40 ligand and CD69. These HIV-1-infected adults initiated suppressive ART in chronic infection. Inclusion required CMV-positive serology and CD4+ counts above 400 cells/uL. Stimulated PBMCs had first been depleted of CD8+ T cells. J lost 12 bases, V lost 2 bases, and 1 base had no gene match. The germline gives CDR1 SQVTM, CDR2 ANQGSEA. The CDR3 is 10 amino acids. The immunoSEQ assay was version 4, run in survey mode. Assay: immunoSEQ multiplex PCR; the TCRdb copy retains only in-frame clones and omits some. The profile shows tens of thousands of clones, approximately 79% of them singletons.

The sequence came from an adult man with HIV who was CMV-seropositive. The chain recombines TRBV29-1 with TRBJ2-1; 7 positions agree with TRBD2. The starting material was CD4+ T cells sorted from PBMCs after approximately 19-hour stimulation, obtained from a patient who received antiretroviral therapy. CDR3 bases: TGCAGCGTTGAAAAGCGGGGGCAGTTCTTC. Translation: CSVEKRGQFF.